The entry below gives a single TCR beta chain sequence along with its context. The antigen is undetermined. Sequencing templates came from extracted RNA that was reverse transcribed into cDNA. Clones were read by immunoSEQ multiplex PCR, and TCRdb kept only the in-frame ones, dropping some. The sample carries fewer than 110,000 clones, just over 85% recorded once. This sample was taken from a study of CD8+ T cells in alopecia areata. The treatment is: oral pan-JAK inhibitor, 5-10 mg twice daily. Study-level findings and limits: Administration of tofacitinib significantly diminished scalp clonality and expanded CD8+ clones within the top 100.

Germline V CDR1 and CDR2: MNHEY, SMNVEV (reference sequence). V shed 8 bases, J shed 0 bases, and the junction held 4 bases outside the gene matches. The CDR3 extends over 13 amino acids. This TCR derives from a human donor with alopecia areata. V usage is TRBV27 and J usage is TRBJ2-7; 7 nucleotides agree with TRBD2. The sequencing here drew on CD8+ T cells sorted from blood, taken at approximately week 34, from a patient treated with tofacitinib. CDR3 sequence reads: CASSTSSSYEQYF. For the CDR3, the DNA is TGTGCCAGCTCGACTAGCTCCTCCTACGAGCAGTACTTC.